One and the same sample provided the 6 T cell receptor beta chains below, sequenced in a study of blood T cell repertoires in COVID-19 (dated by TCRdb to 2020 to 2022). The protocol used for the library was the immunoSEQ multiplex PCR assay. Entries here come from immuneACCESS through TCRdb and include only in-frame sequences with V and J called. Some clones fail to appear in such tables; in the studies checked, an unresolved V gene covers under half of the shortfall, and the cause of the remainder is unknown. This sample holds around 200,000 clones; 90% were observed only once. The top ten hold about 0.59% of the sample. Sequencing was performed on peripheral blood. Receptors were obtained from a man aged 50 to 60 with acute or convalescent COVID-19.

V usage is TRBV7-3 and J usage is TRBJ2-2; maybe TRBD2 (6 bases). The germline V gene has CDR1 SGHTA and CDR2 FQGTGA. V dropped 0 bases and J dropped 5 bases, with 10 bases sitting between them. This CDR3 comprises 15 residues. Written as DNA, the CDR3 is TGTGCCAGCAGCTTAACCGGGGGTAAAACCGGGGAGCTGTTTTTT. Translation gives CASSLTGGKTGELFF. The variable domain in full, with the rest retrieved from reference TRBV7-3 and TRBJ2-2, is GAGVSQTPSNKVTEKGKYVELRCDPISGHTALYWYRQSLGQGPEFLIYFQGTGAADDSGLPNDRFFAVRPEGSVSTLKIQRTERGDSAVYLCASSLTGGKTGELFFGEGSRLTVL.

The chain links TRBV2 to TRBJ1-1; 8 bases fit TRBD1. Unmatched junction bases numbered 16, after V lost 7 bases and J lost 6 bases. The CDR3 is made up of 16 amino acids. Germline CDR1 reads SNHLY; CDR2 reads FYNNEI. The CDR3 nucleotides are TGTGCCAGCACGGGACAGGAAAATTTCTTCGGGGCTGAAGCTTTCTTT. Its translation is CASTGQENFFGAEAFF.

This chain links TRBV6-2 or TRBV6-3 with TRBJ2-7, with 14 bases aligning to TRBD2. The germline CDR1 and CDR2 sequences are MNHEY and SVGEGT. The ends lost 4 bases at V and 5 bases at J; junction bases unmatched: 13. The CDR3 contains 18 residues. The CDR3 spells CASSSPRGLAGVVHEQYF. CDR3 DNA: TGTGCCAGCAGTTCCCCGCGGGGACTAGCGGGAGTGGTGCACGAGCAGTACTTC.

This chain links TRBV9 with TRBJ2-3; maybe TRBD1 (6 bases). V lost 0 bases and J 0 bases, leaving 17 bases between the germline ends. CDR1 and CDR2 from the germline V gene are SGDLS and YYNGEE. The CDR3 sequence is 18 residues long. The CDR3 coding sequence is TGTGCCAGCAGCGTAGAAATGGGACAAAAGGGGAGCACAGATACGCAGTATTTT. Amino acid sequence: CASSVEMGQKGSTDTQYF.

The rearrangement uses TRBV28 and TRBJ1-2; D unresolved. Trimming left V 6 bases short and J 8 bases short, with 13 bases between. The CDR3 contains 12 residues. CDR1 is MDHEN and CDR2 is SYDVKM in the germline V gene. In DNA form, the CDR3 reads TGTGCCAGCAGCTCAGAGGGCCGCGGCTACACCTTC. Its translation: CASSSEGRGYTF.

The chain is built from TRBV11-3 and TRBJ2-1, with a weak D call TRBD2 (5 bases). The CDR3 is 15 residues long. V gave up 1 base and J gave up 0 bases, with 7 bases separating them. Per germline, CDR1 SGHNT and CDR2 YENEEA. CDR3 loop: CASSLGAGSYNEQFF. The CDR3 nucleotides are TGTGCCAGCAGCTTAGGGGCGGGCTCCTACAATGAGCAGTTCTTC.